This entry lists 13 T cell receptor beta chains sequenced from one sample in a study of T cells in women clearing cervical HPV infection. Clones were sequenced by immunoSEQ multiplex PCR, and TCRdb holds only the in-frame ones, with some missing. The sample table sets out roughly 47,000 clones. The sequenced material came from blood buffy coat. The receptors come from a woman between 18 and 75 years old with a cervical HPV16 infection that either progressed to CIN3+ or cleared (not recorded which).

With respect to this clone: The read finishes 3 residues shy of the CDR3 end, and the germline J gene is used to complete it. This chain links TRBV3-1 (or the pseudogene TRBV3-2) with TRBJ2-2, with 8 nucleotides matching TRBD2. Germline CDR1 LGHDT, CDR2 YNNKEL (reference sequence). V dropped 0 bases and J dropped 5; count of bases not matched to a gene: 14. This CDR3 is 19 amino acids long. Here the CDR3 reads CASSQDAERGRGGTGELFF. The sequenced part of the CDR3 DNA is TGTGCCAGCAGCCAAGACGCCGAGAGGGGCCGCGGGGGGACCGGGGAG.

A remark on this clone: The read stops 3 residues short of the end of the CDR3; the missing end is completed from the germline J gene. The genes are TRBV19 and TRBJ2-5; D is possibly TRBD1 (5 bases). V dropped 2 bases and J dropped 4 bases, with 17 bases sitting between them. This CDR3 contains 16 residues. The germline CDR1 and CDR2 sequences are LNHDA and SQIVND (reference sequence). The covered CDR3 bases are TGTGCCAGTAGTATAAACGGCCCTAGGGGTACAGAGACC. Amino acids: CASSINGPRGTET. The whole CDR3 is CASSINGPRGTETQYF. Supplemented by reference TRBV19 and TRBJ2-5, the full variable domain reads DGGITQSPKYLFRKEGQNVTLSCEQNLNHDAMYWYRQDPGQGLRLIYYSQIVNDFQKGDIAEGYSVSREKKESFPLTVTSAQKNPTAFYLCASSINGPRGTETQYFGPGTRLLVL.

Remarks on this clone: The read ends 3 residues early relative to the CDR3; the germline J gene fills the gap. The chain couples TRBV5-1 to TRBJ2-3; possibly TRBD2 for D (5 bases). Germline loops: CDR1 SGHRS, CDR2 YFSETQ. CDR3 size: 16 residues. V dropped 0 bases and J dropped 0 bases, with 11 bases sitting between them. Incomplete CDR3 DNA: TGCGCCAGCAGCTTGGGGCTAGCAGCTAGCACAGATACG. Its protein is CASSLGLAASTDT. The full CDR3 sequence reads CASSLGLAASTDTQYF. Full variable domain (outside the CDR3, taken from reference TRBV5-1 and TRBJ2-3): KAGVTQTPRYLIKTRGQQVTLSCSPISGHRSVSWYQQTPGQGLQFLFEYFSETQRNKGNFPGRFSGRQFSNSRSEMNVSTLELGDSALYLCASSLGLAASTDTQYFGPGTRLTVL.

In regard to this clone: The read comes to an end 3 residues before the CDR3 does, leaving the germline J gene to fill in the end. The chain joins TRBV6-4 to TRBJ2-1, with 9 bases aligning to TRBD1. CDR3 length equals 14 residues. Germline trimming cut 5 bases from V and 4 bases from J; bases unmatched to any gene: 3. Germline V gene lookup returns CDR1 MRHNA and CDR2 SNTAGT. The CDR3 loop is CASSSTGGYNEQFF. The covered CDR3 bases are TGTGCCAGCAGTTCGACAGGGGGATACAATGAG.

Comment on this clone: The read comes to an end 3 residues before the CDR3 does, leaving the germline J gene to fill in the end. This chain joins TRBV18 and TRBJ1-2; 7 bases are shared with TRBD1. There are 15 residues in the CDR3. Germline V CDR1 and CDR2: KGHSH, LQKENI. The part of the CDR3 DNA that was read is TGTGCCAGCTCACCACAGGGACAGAGTTACAATGAC. Its protein is CASSPQGQSYND. Given in full, the CDR3 is CASSPQGQSYNDYTF.

On this clone itself: The read ends 3 residues shy of where the CDR3 ends; the end is completed using the germline J gene. The chain is built from TRBV30 and TRBJ1-1; D call uncertain. Trimming took 2 bases from V and 5 from J, leaving 12 bases between them. Germline V gene lookup returns CDR1 GTSNPN and CDR2 SVGIG (reference sequence). The CDR3 runs 13 residues. The CDR3 loop is CAWSRGGPTEAFF. CDR3 DNA (partial): TGTGCCTGGAGTCGGGGTGGTCCTACTGAA.

This chain's CDR3 is CASSEELAGKYNEQFF. The covered CDR3 bases are TGTGCCAGCAGTGAGGAACTAGCGGGGAAATACAATGAG. V usage is TRBV6-1 and J usage is TRBJ2-1; 10 nucleotides match TRBD2. The DNA ends 3 residues before the CDR3 does, and the rest of the CDR3 is filled in from the germline J gene. This CDR3 contains 16 residues. After removal of 3 bases from V and 4 bases from J, the junction contained 6 bases not matched to a gene. Germline assignment: CDR1 MNHNS and CDR2 SASEGT.

Concerning this clone: The sequenced fragment ends 3 residues before the CDR3 boundary, so the rest is inferred from the germline J gene. The chain carries TRBV2 and TRBJ1-5; 7 bases align to TRBD1. Per the germline V gene, CDR1 is SNHLY and CDR2 is FYNNEI. With 1 base clipped from V and 1 base from J, the junction kept 10 bases outside the gene matches. The CDR3 spans 18 residues. This CDR3 is CASSEGPLSRGSNQPQHF. The sequenced part of the CDR3 DNA is TGTGCCAGCAGTGAAGGGCCACTATCCAGGGGGAGCAATCAGCCC. The variable domain in full, with the rest retrieved from reference TRBV2 and TRBJ1-5, is EPEVTQTPSHQVTQMGQEVILRCVPISNHLYFYWYRQILGQKVEFLVSFYNNEISEKSEIFDDQFSVERPDGSNFTLKIRSTKLEDSAMYFCASSEGPLSRGSNQPQHFGDGTRLSIL.

Concerning this clone: The read ends 3 residues shy of where the CDR3 ends; the end is completed using the germline J gene. J is TRBJ2-2 and V is TRBV5-1; perhaps TRBD2 as D (5 bases). This CDR3 is built from 15 residues. Per germline, CDR1 SGHRS and CDR2 YFSETQ. V lost 9 bases and J 1 base, leaving 16 bases between the germline ends. The DNA read from the CDR3 is TGCGCCACCTCCTCCTCCGGGGAGAACACCGGGGAG. Residues: CATSSSGENTGE. The entire CDR3 protein reads CATSSSGENTGELFF.

As for this clone: The missing CDR3 end, 3 residues past where the read stops, is filled in from the germline J gene. V gene TRBV7-3 combines with J gene TRBJ2-3, with 11 bases lining up with TRBD2. Germline CDR1 and CDR2: SGHTA and FQGTGA. The CDR3 runs 15 residues. Incomplete CDR3 DNA: TGTGCCAGCAGCGCACAAACTAGCGGGAGCTCTGCG. Translation: CASSAQTSGSSA. The whole CDR3 sequence is CASSAQTSGSSAQYF. Filled out from reference TRBV7-3 and TRBJ2-3, the complete variable domain reads GAGVSQTPSNKVTEKGKYVELRCDPISGHTALYWYRQSLGQGPEFLIYFQGTGAADDSGLPNDRFFAVRPEGSVSTLKIQRTERGDSAVYLCASSAQTSGSSAQYFGPGTRLTVL.

CDR3 protein: CASYRTGITGANVLTF. Incomplete CDR3 DNA: TGTGCCAGCTATAGGACAGGGATTACTGGGGCCAACGTC. This rearrangement joins TRBV18 to TRBJ2-6; 8 bases line up with TRBD1. The read ends 3 residues early relative to the CDR3; the germline J gene fills the gap. V shed 7 bases and J 2 bases; nucleotides not matched to a gene: 7. The germline CDR1 and CDR2 sequences are KGHSH and LQKENI. The CDR3 runs 16 residues.

As regards this clone: The sequenced fragment ends 3 residues before the CDR3 boundary, so the rest is inferred from the germline J gene. The rearrangement links TRBV23-1 to TRBJ2-1; 7 bases map to TRBD2. TRBV23-1 counts as an open reading frame of uncertain function. CDR3 size: 16 residues. The V and J ends lost 9 bases and 8 bases, in that order; junction bases with no gene match: 19. The CDR3 here is CARLPCPGLVTDEQFF. The CDR3 bases that were read are TGCGCCAGGTTACCTTGCCCCGGACTAGTTACGGATGAG.

A word on this clone: The read finishes 3 residues shy of the CDR3 end, and the germline J gene is used to complete it. The chain combines TRBV5-1 with TRBJ1-5; D gene uncertain. The CDR3 contains 14 residues. Germline V gene data show CDR1 as SGHRS and CDR2 as YFSETQ. The sequenced CDR3 bases are TGCGCCAGCAGCTTGATGGGCCCTGGTGGCCCC. The encoded protein is CASSLMGPGGP. In full, the CDR3 is CASSLMGPGGPQHF. The variable domain in full, completed from reference TRBV5-1 and TRBJ1-5, reads KAGVTQTPRYLIKTRGQQVTLSCSPISGHRSVSWYQQTPGQGLQFLFEYFSETQRNKGNFPGRFSGRQFSNSRSEMNVSTLELGDSALYLCASSLMGPGGPQHFGDGTRLSIL.